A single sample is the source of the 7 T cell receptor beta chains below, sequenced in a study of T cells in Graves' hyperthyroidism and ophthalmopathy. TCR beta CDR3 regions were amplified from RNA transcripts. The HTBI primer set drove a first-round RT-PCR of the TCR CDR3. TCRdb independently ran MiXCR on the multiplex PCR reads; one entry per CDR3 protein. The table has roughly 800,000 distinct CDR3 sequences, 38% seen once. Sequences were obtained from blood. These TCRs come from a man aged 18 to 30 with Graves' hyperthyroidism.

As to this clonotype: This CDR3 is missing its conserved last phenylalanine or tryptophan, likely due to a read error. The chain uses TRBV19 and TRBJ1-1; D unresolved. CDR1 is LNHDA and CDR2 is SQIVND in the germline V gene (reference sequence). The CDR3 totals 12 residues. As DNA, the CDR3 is TGTGCCAGTAGGAGGGAGAACACTGAGGCTTTCCTT. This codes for CASRRENTEAFL.

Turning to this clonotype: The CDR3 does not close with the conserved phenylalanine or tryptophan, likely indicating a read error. CDR3 sequence (DNA): TGTGCCAGTGGTGGCGGGACTGAAGCTTTCCTT. Amino acids: CASGGGTEAFL. V is TRBV19 and J is TRBJ1-1, with D unresolved. Germline V gene sequence: CDR1 LNHDA, CDR2 SQIVND (reference sequence). The ends were cut back, 8 bases at V and 5 bases at J, with 9 bases in the middle. The CDR3 spans 11 residues.

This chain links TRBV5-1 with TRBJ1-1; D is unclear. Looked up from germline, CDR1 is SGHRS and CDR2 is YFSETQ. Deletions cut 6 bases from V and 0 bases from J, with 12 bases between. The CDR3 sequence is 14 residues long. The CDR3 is CASTPSGMNTEAFF. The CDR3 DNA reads TGCGCCAGCACCCCGTCCGGGATGAACACTGAAGCTTTCTTT.

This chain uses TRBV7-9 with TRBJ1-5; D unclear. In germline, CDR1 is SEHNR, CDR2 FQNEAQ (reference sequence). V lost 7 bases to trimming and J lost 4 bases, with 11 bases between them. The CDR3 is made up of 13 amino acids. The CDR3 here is CASNQEGNQPQHF. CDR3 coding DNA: TGTGCCAGCAACCAAGAGGGAAATCAGCCCCAGCATTTT.

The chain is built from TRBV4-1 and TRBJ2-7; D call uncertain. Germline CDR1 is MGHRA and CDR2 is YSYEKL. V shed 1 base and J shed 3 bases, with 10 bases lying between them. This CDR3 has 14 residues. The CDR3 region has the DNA TGCGCCAGCAGCCAAGCCCCGCAAAACTACGAGCAGTACTTC. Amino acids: CASSQAPQNYEQYF.

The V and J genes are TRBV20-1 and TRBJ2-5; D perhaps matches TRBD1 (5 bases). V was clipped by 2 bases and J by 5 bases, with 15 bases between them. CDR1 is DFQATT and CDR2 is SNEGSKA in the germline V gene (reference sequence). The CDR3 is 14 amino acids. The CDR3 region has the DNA TGCAGTGCTAGACTCCAGGCAGGGCAGGAGACCCAGTACTTC. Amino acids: CSARLQAGQETQYF.

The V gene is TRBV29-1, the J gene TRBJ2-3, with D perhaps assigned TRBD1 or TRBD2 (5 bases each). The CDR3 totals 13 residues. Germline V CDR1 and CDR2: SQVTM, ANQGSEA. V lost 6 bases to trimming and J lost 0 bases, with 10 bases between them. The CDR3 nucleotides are TGCAGCGTCGCCTGGGACAGCACAGATACGCAGTATTTT. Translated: CSVAWDSTDTQYF.